Shown below are 25 T cell receptor beta chains from a single sample sequenced in a study of cytomegalovirus exposure and HLA in healthy donors. 13 Jbeta primers and 60 Vbeta primers were used for the PCR. Sequencing was performed with immunoSEQ multiplex PCR; in TCRdb, only in-frame clones are kept and a portion is missing. The sample consists of about 120,000 clones, around three quarters of them appearing once. Sequencing used PBMCs. These receptors all stem from a man between 18 and 35 years old in good health and CMV-seropositive.

Only a few counts were recorded for this clone. Relative to the germline gene, one junction end is altered; a read error may explain this. The rearrangement links TRBV7-7 to TRBJ1-3; tentative D call: TRBD1 (5 bases). The CDR3 is 14 residues long. Per germline, CDR1 SSHAT and CDR2 FNYEAQ (reference sequence). The CDR3 region has the DNA TGTGCTAGCAGCCCCATCCAGGGTGGAAACACCATATATTTT. This gives the protein CASSPIQGGNTIYF.

V is TRBV10-1 and J is TRBJ2-1; 7 bases map to TRBD1. J lost 4 bases, V lost 2 bases, and 8 bases had no gene match. Germline loops: CDR1 WNHNN, CDR2 SYGVQD (reference sequence). The CDR3 has 16 amino acids. The CDR3 sequence: CASSEIRDSLYNEQFF. CDR3 nucleotides: TGCGCCAGCAGTGAGATACGGGACAGCCTTTACAATGAGCAGTTCTTC.

The chain carries TRBV11-3 and TRBJ2-1; 13 bases agree with TRBD2. V dropped 5 bases and J dropped 8; count of bases not matched to a gene: 9. Germline lookup yields CDR1 SGHNT and CDR2 YENEEA. CDR3 length: 16 amino acids. CDR3 region: CASSPKLAGGRYEQFF. The CDR3 DNA sequence: TGTGCCAGCAGCCCAAAACTAGCGGGGGGGCGTTATGAGCAGTTCTTC.

A single count supports this clone. The chain employs TRBV9 and TRBJ2-1; possibly TRBD2 for D (6 bases). The V gene lost 1 base and the J gene lost 8 bases, with 10 bases spanning the gap. Germline CDR1 SGDLS, CDR2 YYNGEE. The CDR3 has 13 amino acids. CDR3 coding DNA: TGTGCCAGCAGCGTACCGGGAGACGATGAGCAGTTCTTC. It codes for CASSVPGDDEQFF.

This sequence joins TRBV6-6 and TRBJ1-2; 7 bases align to TRBD1. The CDR3 length is 15 residues. The germline V gene encodes CDR1 MNHNY and CDR2 SVGAGI (reference sequence). The J segment lost 4 bases and the V segment lost 3 bases, leaving 8 bases of the junction unmatched. CDR3 amino acids: CASSYTGAPTYGYTF. CDR3 nucleotides: TGTGCCAGCAGTTATACAGGGGCCCCTACCTATGGCTACACCTTC.

This clone occurred a few times. The chain has TRBV18 and TRBJ2-1; perhaps TRBD1 as D (5 bases). Germline CDR1 is KGHSH and CDR2 is LQKENI. The V and J ends lost 3 bases and 9 bases respectively, with 15 bases between them. The CDR3 is 14 residues long. As DNA, the CDR3 is TGTGCCAGCTCACCGGGGCCCCCCGTCAGTGAGCAGTTCTTC. Its translation is CASSPGPPVSEQFF.

The chain combines TRBV4-1 with TRBJ1-3; 7 bases are a match to TRBD1. The CDR3 extends over 15 amino acids. V gave up 3 bases and J gave up 2 bases; unmatched junction bases: 4. Per germline, CDR1 MGHRA and CDR2 YSYEKL. CDR3: CASSQKGAAGNTIYF. For the CDR3, the DNA is TGCGCCAGCAGCCAGAAGGGGGCCGCTGGAAACACCATATATTTT.

The chain couples TRBV4-1 to TRBJ2-1, with a weak D call TRBD2 (6 bases). Trimming shortened V by 3 bases and J by 7 bases, and 10 bases separated the two germline ends. Germline values: CDR1 MGHRA, CDR2 YSYEKL. The CDR3 is made up of 13 amino acids. The CDR3 sequence is CASSQDYSNEQFF. The CDR3 DNA follows: TGCGCCAGCAGCCAGGACTACTCAAATGAGCAGTTCTTC.

This clone was seen just once. V and J are TRBV6-5 and TRBJ1-1; possible D gene TRBD1, 5 bases. Trimming stripped 3 bases from V and 1 base from J, with 9 bases between. CDR3 length equals 14 residues. The germline V gene has CDR1 MNHEY and CDR2 SVGAGI. CDR3 loop: CASSYGQPNTEAFF. The CDR3 DNA follows: TGTGCCAGCAGTTATGGACAACCGAACACTGAAGCTTTCTTT.

This chain joins TRBV30 and TRBJ2-7; no clear D. Trimming removed 0 bases at V and 0 bases at J, with 9 bases between. Germline V CDR1 and CDR2: GTSNPN, SVGIG (reference sequence). CDR3 length equals 14 residues. CDR3 residues: CAWSVGQPSYEQYF. CDR3 DNA: TGTGCCTGGAGTGTTGGGCAGCCCTCCTACGAGCAGTACTTC.

This clone has just a few counts. J is TRBJ1-1 and V is TRBV9; D not certain. Trimming removed 0 bases from V and 4 bases from J, with 16 bases in between. Germline loops: CDR1 SGDLS, CDR2 YYNGEE. This CDR3 has 16 amino acids. CDR3 protein: CASSVALDGGGTEAFF. For the CDR3, the DNA is TGTGCCAGCAGCGTAGCCCTAGATGGAGGCGGCACTGAAGCTTTCTTT.

The chain joins TRBV5-1 to TRBJ1-2, with D unresolved. V was shortened by 2 bases and J by 4 bases, with 21 bases between the two germline ends. CDR1 and CDR2 from the germline V gene are SGHRS and YFSETQ. This CDR3 spans 17 amino acids. The CDR3 reads CASSFDRGSLLGYGYTF. The CDR3 DNA reads as TGCGCCAGCAGCTTCGATCGAGGGAGCCTCCTAGGCTATGGCTACACCTTC.

This chain joins TRBV11-2 and TRBJ1-2; 7 nucleotides agree with TRBD1. The CDR3 runs to 13 residues. Unmatched junction bases numbered 6, after V lost 4 bases and J lost 7 bases. CDR1 and CDR2 from the germline V gene are SGHAT and FQNNGV. Here the CDR3 reads CASSSTGAGGYTF. CDR3 DNA: TGTGCCAGCAGCTCAACAGGGGCTGGTGGCTACACCTTC.

This clone was detected only a few times. The chain carries TRBV7-9 and TRBJ2-2; 7 bases line up with TRBD1. This CDR3 is built from 16 residues. Trimming cost V 4 bases and J 4 bases; bases outside gene matches: 9. The germline CDR1 and CDR2 sequences are SEHNR and FQNEAQ (reference sequence). CDR3 nucleotides: TGTGCCAGCAGCTCGCCGACAGGGTCGAGCACCGGGGAGCTGTTTTTT. Amino acids: CASSSPTGSSTGELFF.

The chain has TRBV18 and TRBJ2-2; 9 nucleotides match TRBD1. The CDR3 runs 16 residues. The germline V gene has CDR1 KGHSH and CDR2 LQKENI. The junction had 7 bases not matched to a gene; V was cut back by 5 bases and J by 3 bases. The CDR3 reads CASSTGQGIHTGELFF. The CDR3 DNA reads TGTGCCAGCTCAACAGGACAGGGGATTCACACCGGGGAGCTGTTTTTT.

The chain carries TRBV30 and TRBJ1-5; D ambiguous. V was trimmed by 2 bases and J by 7 bases, leaving 9 bases between them. The CDR3 runs 12 residues. The germline gives CDR1 GTSNPN, CDR2 SVGIG (reference sequence). The CDR3: CAWSPERQPQHF. In nucleotides, the CDR3 is TGTGCCTGGAGTCCAGAGAGGCAGCCCCAGCATTTT.

This chain joins TRBV27 and TRBJ1-1; D gene ambiguous. There are 13 residues in the CDR3. The V and J ends lost 3 bases and 2 bases respectively, with 7 bases between them. CDR1 is MNHEY and CDR2 is SMNVEV in the germline V gene (reference sequence). CDR3 region: CASSFTRNTEAFF. CDR3 nucleotides: TGTGCCAGCAGTTTTACAAGAAACACTGAAGCTTTCTTT.

V and J are TRBV29-1 and TRBJ1-4; D unclear. This CDR3 region has 13 residues. Germline-derived CDR1 and CDR2 are SQVTM and ANQGSEA. Trimming removed 0 bases from V and 11 bases from J, with 13 bases in between. DNA for the CDR3: TGCAGCGTTGAAGACGGGGAGGGTATGAAACTGTTTTTT. This encodes CSVEDGEGMKLFF.

The chain carries TRBV6-5 and TRBJ2-2, with TRBD1 as a possible D gene (5 bases). V was pared by 5 bases and J by 2 bases, with 12 bases between. The CDR3 contains 15 residues. Germline V lookup: CDR1 MNHEY, CDR2 SVGAGI. CDR3 amino acids: CASSHYDSNTGELFF. Written as DNA, the CDR3 is TGTGCCAGCAGTCACTACGACAGTAACACCGGGGAGCTGTTTTTT.

V and J are TRBV4-2 and TRBJ1-2; no firm D call. CDR1 is LGHNA and CDR2 is YNFKEQ in the germline V gene. The CDR3 contains 13 residues. Trimming shortened V by 4 bases and J by 6 bases, and 12 bases separated the two germline ends. Here the CDR3 reads CASSRTLGNGYTF. CDR3 nucleotides: TGTGCCAGCAGCCGAACCCTCGGGAATGGCTACACCTTC.

CDR3 amino acids: CASSPGSGNEKLFF. The CDR3 DNA reads as TGTGCCAGCTCACCGGGCTCTGGTAATGAAAAACTGTTTTTT. The V gene is TRBV18, the J gene TRBJ1-4; D unresolved. Germline CDR1 KGHSH, CDR2 LQKENI. This CDR3 has 14 residues. V was pared by 3 bases and J by 4 bases, with 9 bases between.

V is TRBV9 and J is TRBJ2-7; tentatively, D is TRBD2 (5 bases). The ends were cut back, 4 bases at V and 5 bases at J, with 13 bases in the middle. The CDR3 runs 13 residues. CDR1 is SGDLS, CDR2 YYNGEE, per germline. The DNA for the CDR3 is TGTGCCAGCAGCCCGGGTCTCGGGGACGAGCAGTACTTC. This codes for CASSPGLGDEQYF.

V is TRBV6-1 and J is TRBJ1-2; 7 bases agree with TRBD1. Per germline, CDR1 MNHNS and CDR2 SASEGT. The CDR3 runs 15 residues. The junction had 13 bases not matched to a gene; V was cut back by 8 bases and J by 4 bases. The CDR3 reads CASHYRGASPYGYTF. The DNA for the CDR3 is TGTGCCAGCCACTACAGGGGCGCCAGTCCCTATGGCTACACCTTC.

The rearrangement links TRBV7-3 to TRBJ1-2; 7 nucleotides match TRBD1. The trim removed 1 base at V and 8 bases at J, leaving 10 bases unmatched. Looked up from germline, CDR1 is SGHTA and CDR2 is FQGTGA. The CDR3 runs 15 residues. The CDR3 protein is CASSLSEGASGGYTF. CDR3 coding DNA: TGTGCCAGCAGCTTAAGCGAGGGGGCCAGTGGAGGCTACACCTTC.

V usage is TRBV11-3 and J usage is TRBJ2-3; TRBD2 might be the D (5 bases). The CDR3 runs to 15 residues. Germline CDR1 reads SGHNT; CDR2 reads YENEEA. V shed 1 base and J shed 2 bases, with 10 bases lying between them. In DNA, the CDR3 is TGTGCCAGCAGCTTAGCATCGGGGTTCACAGATACGCAGTATTTT. This encodes CASSLASGFTDTQYF. Drawing the rest from reference TRBV11-3 and TRBJ2-3, the complete variable domain is EAGVVQSPRYKIIEKKQPVAFWCNPISGHNTLYWYLQNLGQGPELLIRYENEEAVDDSQLPKDRFSAERLKGVDSTLKIQPAELGDSAVYLCASSLASGFTDTQYFGPGTRLTVL.